These 7 T cell receptor beta chains were all obtained from the same sample, sequenced in a study of Ad26.COV2.S vaccination and SARS-CoV-2 variants. Clones were sequenced by immunoSEQ multiplex PCR, and TCRdb holds only the in-frame ones, with some missing. Among about 350,000 clones listed, about 91% were seen once. Sequences were derived from peripheral blood, sampled after recovery from COVID-19. Receptors were obtained from a human donor who had recovered from COVID-19.

The V call is TRBV6-6, the J call TRBJ2-1, with D hard to call. V was cut by 5 bases and J by 10 bases, with 15 bases left in between. The germline V gene encodes CDR1 MNHNY and CDR2 SVGAGI (reference sequence). The CDR3 covers 13 residues. The CDR3 region has the DNA TGTGCCAGCAGTCAATGGGGTACATACGAGCAGTTCTTC. Translation gives CASSQWGTYEQFF.

The V gene is TRBV7-2, the J gene TRBJ2-7, with 12 bases aligning to TRBD2. Germline assignment: CDR1 SGHTA and CDR2 FQGNSA. With 4 bases clipped from V and 0 bases from J, the junction kept 4 bases outside the gene matches. The CDR3 sequence is 16 residues long. The CDR3 reads CASSSPGLAGSYEQYF. Here the CDR3 DNA reads TGTGCCAGCAGCTCACCGGGACTAGCGGGCTCCTACGAGCAGTACTTC.

This chain links TRBV7-9 with TRBJ1-1; the D gene is possibly TRBD1 (6 bases). V lost 4 bases and J lost 6, with 15 bases in between. The CDR3 is 14 amino acids. CDR1 and CDR2 from the germline V gene are SEHNR and FQNEAQ (reference sequence). This chain's CDR3 is CASSSAAGAPEAFF. Written as DNA, the CDR3 is TGTGCCAGCAGCTCCGCAGCAGGGGCCCCTGAAGCTTTCTTT.

The chain is built from TRBV7-9 and TRBJ1-4; D is undetermined. The CDR3 is 13 amino acids. CDR1 SEHNR and CDR2 FQNEAQ come from the germline V gene (reference sequence). The ends were cut back, 6 bases at V and 8 bases at J, with 13 bases in the middle. The CDR3 is CASRSSGSEKLFF. CDR3 sequence (DNA): TGTGCCAGCAGATCATCCGGGTCGGAAAAACTGTTTTTT. The variable domain in full, with the rest retrieved from reference TRBV7-9 and TRBJ1-4, is DTGVSQNPRHKITKRGQNVTFRCDPISEHNRLYWYRQTLGQGPEFLTYFQNEAQLEKSRLLSDRFSAERPKGSFSTLEIQRTEQGDSAMYLCASRSSGSEKLFFGSGTQLSVL.

This rearrangement joins TRBV12-3 or TRBV12-4 to TRBJ1-2; D gene uncertain. The CDR3 covers 13 residues. Trimming stripped 4 bases from V and 7 bases from J, with 13 bases between. The CDR3, as DNA: TGTGCCAGCAGTTCCTACGCTTTCGGTGGCTACACCTTC. Protein product: CASSSYAFGGYTF.

In this sample, this clone turned up a few times. The chain is built from TRBV4-1 and TRBJ1-5, with D possibly TRBD1 on 5 matching bases. The germline V gene encodes CDR1 MGHRA and CDR2 YSYEKL. Between the trimmed V and J ends, which lost 1 base and 6 bases, there was a span of 13 bases. This CDR3 comprises 15 residues. CDR3 DNA: TGCGCCAGCAGCCAAGCAATGGGGGGAGCTCAGCCCCAGCATTTT. Translation: CASSQAMGGAQPQHF.

This sequence joins TRBV3-1 (or the pseudogene TRBV3-2) and TRBJ1-1, with TRBD1 as a possible D gene (6 bases). Germline CDR1 and CDR2: LGHDT and YNNKEL (reference sequence). The CDR3 extends over 13 amino acids. V was clipped by 4 bases and J by 7 bases, with 13 bases between them. The CDR3 protein is CASSLGGLGEAFF. The CDR3 region has the DNA TGTGCCAGCAGCCTCGGGGGCCTGGGTGAAGCTTTCTTT.